This paragraph covers one TCR beta chain sequence. The entry originates in a study of blood T cell repertoires in COVID-19. At the level of the study: T cells, B-cell-depleted T cells, or PBMCs provided the cDNA or gDNA that served as material.

Assay: immunoSEQ multiplex PCR; the TCRdb copy retains only in-frame clones and omits some. The table records some 500,000 clones, roughly 91% of them present only once. Patients at the Seattle site were enrolled during active infection and followed longitudinally. Sequencing was performed on peripheral blood. This sequence was found in a woman between 50 and 59 years old with COVID-19, enrolled during active disease.

In DNA form, the CDR3 reads TGTGCCAGCAGTACGCCTAGAGGCACCCTCTACGAGCAGTACTTC. Protein: CASSTPRGTLYEQYF. The chain has TRBV28 and TRBJ2-7; no firm D call. In germline, CDR1 is MDHEN, CDR2 SYDVKM. Deletions cut 5 bases from V and 3 bases from J, with 17 bases between. The CDR3 is 15 residues long.